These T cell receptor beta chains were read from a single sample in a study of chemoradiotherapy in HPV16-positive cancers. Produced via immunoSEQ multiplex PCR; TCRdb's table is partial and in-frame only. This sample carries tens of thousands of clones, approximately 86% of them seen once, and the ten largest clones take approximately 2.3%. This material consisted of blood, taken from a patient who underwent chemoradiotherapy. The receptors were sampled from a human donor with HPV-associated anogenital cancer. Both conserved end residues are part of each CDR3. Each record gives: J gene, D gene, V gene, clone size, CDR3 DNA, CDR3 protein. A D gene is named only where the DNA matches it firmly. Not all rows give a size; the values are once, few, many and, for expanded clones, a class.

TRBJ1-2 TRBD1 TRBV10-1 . TGCGCCAGCAGTGGGACAGGGATGGGCTACACCTTC CASSGTGMGYTF
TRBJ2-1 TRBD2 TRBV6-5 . TGTGCCAGCAGTAAAATAGCGGGGGGGCGGAATGAGCAGTTCTTC CASSKIAGGRNEQFF
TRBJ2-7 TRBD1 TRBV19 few TGTGCCAGTAGTATCGCGACAGGGAACTCCTACGAGCAGTACTTC CASSIATGNSYEQYF
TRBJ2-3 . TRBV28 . TGTGCCAGCAGTTTCCAGGCTAGCACAGATACGCAGTATTTT CASSFQASTDTQYF
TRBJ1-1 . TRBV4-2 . TGTGCCAGCAGCCAAGGGTGGACCGGGAACACTGAAGCTTTCTTT CASSQGWTGNTEAFF
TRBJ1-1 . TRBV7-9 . TGTGCCAGCAGCTTAGAAGGGGGTTACACTGAAGCTTTCTTT CASSLEGGYTEAFF
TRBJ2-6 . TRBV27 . TGTGCCAGCAGTTTGTCCTATCTCTCTGGGGCCAACGTCCTGACTTTC CASSLSYLSGANVLTF
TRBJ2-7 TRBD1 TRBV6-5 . TGTGCCAGCAGAACCGGGACAGGGGCATACGAGCAGTACTTC CASRTGTGAYEQYF
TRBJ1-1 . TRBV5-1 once TGCGCCAGCAGCTTTGGACAGAGCATGAACACTGAAGCTTTCTTT CASSFGQSMNTEAFF
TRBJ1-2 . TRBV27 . TGTGCCACACAAGACGCCTCGGGGGGCTACACCTTC CATQDASGGYTF
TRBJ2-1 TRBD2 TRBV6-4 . TGTGCCAGCAGTGACTCTAGCGGGGGGGCCAATGAGCAGTTCTTC CASSDSSGGANEQFF
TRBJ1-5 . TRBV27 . TGTGCCACCTCAGGGCCGGGGAGCAATCAGCCCCAGCATTTT CATSGPGSNQPQHF
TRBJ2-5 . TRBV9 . TGTGCCAGCAGCGTGGCCCTCGGCCCCGAGACCCAGTACTTC CASSVALGPETQYF
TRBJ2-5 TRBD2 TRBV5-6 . TGTGCCAGCAGCTTGGCGGGCTGGGGGGGTGGGCCGAGGGAGACCCAGTACTTC CASSLAGWGGGPRETQYF
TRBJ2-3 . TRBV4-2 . TGTGCCAGCAGCCAAGTCGGGGACCCGTTCACAGATACGCAGTATTTT CASSQVGDPFTDTQYF
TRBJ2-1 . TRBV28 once TGTGCCAGCAGTTTTGTGGACAGCTCCTACAATGAGCAGTTCTTC CASSFVDSSYNEQFF
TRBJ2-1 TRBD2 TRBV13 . TGTGCCAGCAGCCCTTGGACTAGCGGTCGGAATGAGCAGTTCTTC CASSPWTSGRNEQFF
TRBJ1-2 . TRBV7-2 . TGTGCCAGCAGCTTACGACAGACTATTTTCCATGGCTACACCTTC CASSLRQTIFHGYTF
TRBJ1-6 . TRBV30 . TGTGCCTGGAGTCCCTCGGGGAGCTCCTATAATTCACCCCTCCACTTT CAWSPSGSSYNSPLHF
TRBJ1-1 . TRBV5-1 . TGCGCCAGCAGCTTGGACGCAGGGTACACTGAAGCTTTCTTT CASSLDAGYTEAFF
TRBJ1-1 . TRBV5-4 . TGTGCCAGCAGCTTGGCCCCCCCGAACACTGAAGCTTTCTTT CASSLAPPNTEAFF
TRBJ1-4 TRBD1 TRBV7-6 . TGTGCCAGCAGCCAAGCCAAGGGACAGGGGACGGAAAAACTGTTTTTT CASSQAKGQGTEKLFF
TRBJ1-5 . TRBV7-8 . TGTGCCAGCAGCTTAGTGGGGTGGGGCAATCAGCCCCAGCATTTT CASSLVGWGNQPQHF
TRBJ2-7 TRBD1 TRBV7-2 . TGTGCCAGCAGAATGGGACAGGGGCCCGACGAGCAGTACTTC CASRMGQGPDEQYF
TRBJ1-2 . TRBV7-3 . TGTGCCAGCAGCCCAGACGGAGGGGGGACCTGGGGTGGCTACACCTTC CASSPDGGGTWGGYTF
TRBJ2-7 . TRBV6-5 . TGTGCCAGCAGATCCCTTTTACGTCAGGCACGCGAGCAGTACTTC CASRSLLRQAREQYF
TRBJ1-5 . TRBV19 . TGTGCCAGTAGTAAGACAGAGAATCAGCCCCAGCATTTT CASSKTENQPQHF